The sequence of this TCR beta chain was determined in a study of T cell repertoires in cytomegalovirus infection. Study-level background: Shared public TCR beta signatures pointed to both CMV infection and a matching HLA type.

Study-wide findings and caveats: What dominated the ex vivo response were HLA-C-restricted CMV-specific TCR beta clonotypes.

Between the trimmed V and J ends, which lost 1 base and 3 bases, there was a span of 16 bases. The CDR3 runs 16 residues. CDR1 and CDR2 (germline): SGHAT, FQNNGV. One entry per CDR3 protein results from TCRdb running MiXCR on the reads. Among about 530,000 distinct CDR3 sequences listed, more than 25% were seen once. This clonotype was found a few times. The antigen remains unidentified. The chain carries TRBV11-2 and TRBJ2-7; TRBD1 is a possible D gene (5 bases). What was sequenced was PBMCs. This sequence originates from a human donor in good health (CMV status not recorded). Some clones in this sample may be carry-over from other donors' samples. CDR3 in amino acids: CASSLVGAIGHYEQYF. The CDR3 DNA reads TGTGCCAGCAGCTTAGTTGGCGCTATCGGACACTACGAGCAGTACTTC.